This T cell receptor (beta chain) was captured by sequencing in a study of blood T cells in healthy people across ages. As for the study in general: About one barcoded beta molecule per two T cells was the capture yield of template switching.

PBMCs were isolated at a quantity of at least 6 million per sample. The sample holds many counts of this clonotype. Antigen: not known. Points from the study as a whole: Unknown donor CMV status possibly confounded expanded clonotype changes.

The V and J ends lost 2 bases and 5 bases respectively, with 12 bases between them. Germline assignment: CDR1 SEHNR and CDR2 FQNEAQ (reference sequence). CDR3 size: 14 residues. PCR was performed a second time for roughly 7 to 11 cycles using a sample-barcoded 5' primer and a J-beta primer mix. Every cDNA was tagged by a template-switch adaptor with 12 random nucleotides. Via MiXCR, TCRdb re-called the 5' RACE reads, giving one row per CDR3 protein. The sample includes about 830,000 distinct CDR3 sequences, under 80% of them seen just once. The source is a man under 40 in good health. V is TRBV7-9 and J is TRBJ2-5, with D perhaps matching TRBD2 (7 bases). Sequenced sample: blood. The CDR3 DNA reads as TGTGCCAGCAGCTTACACGGGGGGCCGGAGACCCAGTACTTC. This gives the protein CASSLHGGPETQYF.